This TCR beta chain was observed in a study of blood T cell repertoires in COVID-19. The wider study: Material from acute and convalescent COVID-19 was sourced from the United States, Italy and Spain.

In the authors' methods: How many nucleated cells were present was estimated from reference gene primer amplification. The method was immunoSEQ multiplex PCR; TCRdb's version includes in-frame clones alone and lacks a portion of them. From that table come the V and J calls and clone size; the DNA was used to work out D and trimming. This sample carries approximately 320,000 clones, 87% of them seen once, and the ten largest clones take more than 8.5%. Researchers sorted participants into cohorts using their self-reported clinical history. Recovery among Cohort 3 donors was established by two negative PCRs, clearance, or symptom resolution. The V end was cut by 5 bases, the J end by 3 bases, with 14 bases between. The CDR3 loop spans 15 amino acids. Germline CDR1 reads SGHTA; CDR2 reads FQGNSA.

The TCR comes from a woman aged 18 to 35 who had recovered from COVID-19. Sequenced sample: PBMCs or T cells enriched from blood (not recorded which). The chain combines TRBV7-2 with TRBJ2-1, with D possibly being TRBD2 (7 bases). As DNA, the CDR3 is TGTGCCAGCAGCCTAGGGAGGGGGGGCTACAATGAGCAGTTCTTC. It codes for CASSLGRGGYNEQFF.